The sequence of this T cell receptor beta chain was determined in a study of T-cell reconstitution after alpha-beta-depleted transplantation in children listed by TCRdb under 2016. Study-level background: T-cell immune reconstitution after TCRalphabeta/CD19-depleted allogeneic hematopoietic cell transplantation in children was quantitatively tracked in the study by means of TCR repertoire profiling.

Library preparation employed PCR. Sequencing relied on an Illumina HiSeq 2500. TCR libraries were prepared with molecular barcoding, using unique molecular identifiers to normalize TCRbeta repertoire quantification. TCRdb trimmed public reads at Q25 via fastp, called clones via MiXCR and kept in-frame beta chains. Rows are unified per CDR3 protein, each entry keeping the most common DNA and genes. For this sample there are approximately 630,000 distinct CDR3 sequences; under 15% appear just once. The ten largest account for around 0.79% of the sample. The germline V gene yields SGHTA for CDR1 and FQGNSA for CDR2. The CDR3 holds 21 amino acids from the cysteine to the phenylalanine. Only the CDR3 portion is preserved as DNA: 63 bases, with reading frame beginning at the first base. Trimming accounts for 6 bases at V and 2 bases at J, while the number of junction bases matched to no gene is 18. Beyond this particular receptor, the publication reports: Apparently early alphabetaT-cell count recovery about two months after transplant reportedly relied on only several hundred rapidly expanded clones derived from non-depleted graft cells. Over the following months the frequencies of hyperexpanded clones went down, and after one year T-cell counts and TCRbeta diversity were mostly credited to newly produced T cells. In some patients, the high TCRbeta diversity seen at day 60 was put down to recipient T cells and intrathymic progenitors that had survived conditioning.

The treatment or condition label of this sample denotes: allogeneic hematopoietic cell transplantation with graft depleted of TCRalphabeta T cells and CD19 B cells. TCRalphabeta/CD19-depleted allogeneic hematopoietic cell grafts were given to the transplant recipients, all of whom were children. As concerns this clonotype: No antigen is known for it. No qualities accompany the bases; no much larger clone lies one base away.

The TCR originated in a girl aged 2-10 years with congenital amegakaryocytic thrombocytopenia, due to receive a stem cell transplant. This chain is built from TRBV7-2 and TRBJ2-1; 14 central bases correspond to TRBD2. The material sequenced was PBMCs, taken before TCRalphabeta/CD19-depleted stem cell transplant. For the CDR3, the sequence is CASRRIPGTSGRGLTYNEQFF. The DNA sequence is TGTGCCAGCAGACGCATACCCGGGACTAGCGGGAGAGGTCTGACCTACAATGAGCAGTTCTTC.